Each of the 20 T cell receptor beta chains below was sequenced from the same sample in a study of regulatory T cells in long-lasting Graves disease (dated by TCRdb to the early 2020s). The library relied on multiplex PCR. TCRdb lists the instrument as Illumina HiSeq 4000. iRepertoire HTBI primers and Arm-PCR amplification of CDR3 regions were used to construct TCR beta libraries. The public sequencing data were trimmed at Q25 with fastp and processed into clonotypes with MiXCR by TCRdb, which kept only in-frame beta chains. Merged by CDR3 protein, the rows form single entries marked with the most common genes and DNA. The sample contains about 470,000 distinct CDR3 sequences, under 25% of them found a single time. 6.5% to 10% of the sample belongs to the ten largest clones. Interpreted using the paper, the time point label stands for: persistent/refractory GD, antithyroid drugs over 5 years with positive TRAb. For both TCR sequencing and RNA sequencing, RNA was extracted from PBMCs using TRIzol.

The input for sequencing was peripheral blood mononuclear cells (PBMCs), taken when the disease was refractory, from a patient treated with antithyroid drugs. These receptors were obtained from a female donor with Graves disease.

In the case of this clonotype: A much more abundant neighbour one base away suggests this may be a read error. The J gene is TRBJ1-3, the V gene TRBV7-2, with D unclear. CDR1 is SGHTA and CDR2 is FQGNSA in the germline V gene. V lost 5 bases and J lost 0, with 5 bases in between. The CDR3 length is 13 residues. The CDR3 sequence is CASSQDSGNTIYF. The DNA of the CDR3 is TGTGCCAGCAGCCAGGACTCTGGAAACACCATATATTTT.

This clonotype was recorded a few times. This chain links TRBV4-1 with TRBJ1-1; D ambiguous. The CDR3 sequence is 17 residues long. Germline V lookup: CDR1 MGHRA, CDR2 YSYEKL. Trimming pared 0 bases from V and 6 bases from J, leaving 20 bases between. The CDR3 region is CASSQDPLSRLAAEAFF. CDR3 DNA: TGCGCCAGCAGCCAAGATCCCCTAAGCAGGTTGGCGGCTGAAGCTTTCTTT.

This clonotype was recorded only once. A read error is possible here, since a much larger clone lies one base away. The CDR3 reads CASSLGQGTEGTEAFF. The CDR3 DNA is TGCGCCAGCAGCCTCGGACAGGGGACTGAGGGAACTGAAGCTTTCTTT. This chain links TRBV5-1 with TRBJ1-1; 9 positions agree with TRBD1. The J segment lost 5 bases and the V segment lost 4 bases, leaving 12 bases of the junction unmatched. This CDR3 has 16 residues. CDR1 and CDR2 from the germline V gene are SGHRS and YFSETQ.

This clonotype appeared a few times. This chain connects TRBV20-1 to TRBJ2-7; D is perhaps TRBD1 (6 bases). The germline gives CDR1 DFQATT, CDR2 SNEGSKA (reference sequence). The CDR3 is 16 amino acids. V lost 1 base, J lost 0 bases, and 16 bases lay in between. As DNA, the CDR3 is TGCAGTGCTAGAGGTACGACAGGAAAGGGCTCCTACGAGCAGTACTTC. Translation: CSARGTTGKGSYEQYF.

This clonotype was counted ten times or more. This chain joins TRBV11-2 and TRBJ2-5, with D perhaps TRBD2 (6 bases). The V gene's germline CDR1 is SGHAT and CDR2 FQNNGV. V shed 6 bases and J shed 2 bases, with 19 bases lying between them. CDR3 size: 16 residues. The CDR3 is CASRPGRGSKQETQYF. In nucleotides, the CDR3 is TGTGCCAGCAGACCAGGGCGGGGAAGCAAACAAGAGACCCAGTACTTC.

This clonotype was seen repeatedly, ten times or more. The chain uses TRBV10-3 and TRBJ1-1; tentative D call: TRBD1 (5 bases). The V end lost 10 bases, the J end lost 4 bases, and 13 bases lay between the germline ends. CDR1 and CDR2 from the germline V gene are ENHRY and SYGVKD. There are 12 residues in the CDR3. This CDR3 is CATAGLGTEAFF. CDR3 DNA: TGTGCCACCGCAGGGCTTGGCACTGAAGCTTTCTTT.

There are many counts of this clonotype. The chain has TRBV15 and TRBJ1-2, with TRBD1 identical over 10 bases. CDR1 is LNHNV, CDR2 YYDKDF, per germline (reference sequence). The CDR3 consists of 15 residues. V shed 3 bases, J shed 6 bases, and the junction held 7 bases outside the gene matches. This CDR3 reads CATSRRSGTGDGYTF. DNA of the CDR3: TGTGCCACCAGCAGGCGATCTGGGACAGGGGATGGCTACACCTTC.

This sequence joins TRBV7-2 and TRBJ2-7; D is perhaps TRBD2 (6 bases). Trimming took off 10 bases at V and 2 bases at J, with 15 bases between the two ends. CDR1 SGHTA and CDR2 FQGNSA come from the germline V gene. The length of the CDR3 is 13 residues. The CDR3 DNA reads TGTGCCACCCGGGCGGGGCCGGCCTACGAGCAGTACTTC. Residues: CATRAGPAYEQYF.

Ten or more counts support this clonotype. The chain uses TRBV7-2 and TRBJ2-5, with 7 nucleotides matching TRBD2. Germline V gene sequence: CDR1 SGHTA, CDR2 FQGNSA. The V gene end was trimmed by 2 bases and the J gene end by 2 bases; junction bases not matched to a gene: 8. The CDR3 has 16 residues. This CDR3 reads CASSLSSGAGQETQYF. CDR3 DNA sequence: TGTGCCAGCAGCTTATCGAGCGGAGCGGGACAAGAGACCCAGTACTTC.

This clonotype was observed at least ten times. The chain links TRBV7-8 to TRBJ2-7; 7 bases align to TRBD1. The J segment lost 2 bases and the V segment lost 4 bases, leaving 5 bases of the junction unmatched. The CDR3 has 14 amino acids. Germline-derived CDR1 and CDR2 are SGHVS and FQNEAQ. CDR3 residues: CASSSPGQTYEQYF. The CDR3 coding sequence is TGTGCCAGCAGCTCACCGGGACAGACCTACGAGCAGTACTTC.

On this clonotype: An end of the junction does not agree with germline; a read error may underlie this. V is TRBV6-1 and J is TRBJ1-1; the D gene is possibly TRBD1 (6 bases). Germline CDR1 is MNHNS and CDR2 is SASEGT. The CDR3 length is 14 residues. In nucleotides, the CDR3 is TGTGCCAGCATTGATCAGGGGAGGAACATTGAAGCTTTCTTT. Encoded protein: CASIDQGRNIEAFF.

V and J are TRBV27 and TRBJ2-7; D unresolved. Trimming left V 5 bases short and J 1 base short, with 12 bases between. CDR1 is MNHEY, CDR2 SMNVEV, per germline (reference sequence). This CDR3 is built from 14 residues. The CDR3 protein is CASSPSEASYEQYF. CDR3 in DNA: TGTGCCAGCAGTCCGTCAGAAGCTTCCTACGAGCAGTACTTC.

The V gene is TRBV29-1, the J gene TRBJ1-1, with D perhaps TRBD1 (6 bases). CDR3 size: 14 residues. Germline values: CDR1 SQVTM, CDR2 ANQGSEA. Trimming took 3 bases from V and 4 from J, leaving 15 bases between them. CDR3: CSVDGRGRGTEAFF. The CDR3 DNA follows: TGCAGCGTTGACGGCAGGGGAAGGGGCACTGAAGCTTTCTTT.

The chain has TRBV7-9 and TRBJ2-2, with D uncertain. Trimming cost V 3 bases and J 3 bases, with 8 bases left between them. The CDR3 is 14 amino acids. The V gene's germline CDR1 is SEHNR and CDR2 FQNEAQ (reference sequence). Here the CDR3 DNA reads TGTGCCAGCAGCTTTACGGGTTACACCGGGGAGCTGTTTTTT. Translation gives CASSFTGYTGELFF.

This clonotype appeared many times. In DNA form, the CDR3 reads TGTGCCACCAGTACCCTGGGGGCAATTGCTTGCGGCTACACCTTC. Translation: CATSTLGAIACGYTF. The chain has TRBV24-1 and TRBJ1-2; maybe TRBD1 (6 bases). The V gene lost 6 bases and the J gene lost 8 bases, with 21 bases spanning the gap. The CDR3 is made up of 15 amino acids. Germline CDR1 is KGHDR and CDR2 is SFDVKD.

This clonotype came up a few times. This rearrangement joins TRBV20-1 to TRBJ1-5, with D possibly TRBD1 on 6 matching bases. Per the germline V gene, CDR1 is DFQATT and CDR2 is SNEGSKA (reference sequence). Trimming took 2 bases from V and 0 from J, leaving 17 bases between them. The CDR3 has 17 amino acids. The CDR3 protein is CSARSTEQGSSNQPQHF. The CDR3 DNA follows: TGCAGTGCTAGATCCACAGAACAGGGAAGTAGCAATCAGCCCCAGCATTTT.

This clonotype has a count of ten or more. J is TRBJ1-5 and V is TRBV28; the D gene is possibly TRBD1 (5 bases). Germline CDR1 MDHEN, CDR2 SYDVKM. The CDR3 extends over 16 amino acids. V lost 5 bases, J lost 0 bases, and 14 bases lay in between. The CDR3 sequence: CASSKSRVGSNQPQHF. For the CDR3, the DNA is TGTGCCAGCAGTAAAAGCAGGGTGGGTAGCAATCAGCCCCAGCATTTT. The full variable domain, its missing parts supplied by reference TRBV28 and TRBJ1-5, is DVKVTQSSRYLVKRTGEKVFLECVQDMDHENMFWYRQDPGLGLRLIYFSYDVKMKEKGDIPEGYSVSREKKERFSLILESASTNQTSMYLCASSKSRVGSNQPQHFGDGTRLSIL.

In this sample, this clonotype turned up many times. The chain's CDR3 is CASSTAGTGRNIQYF. The CDR3 region has the DNA TGTGCCAGCAGTACCGCGGGGACAGGGAGAAACATTCAGTACTTC. J is TRBJ2-4 and V is TRBV6-4; 9 nucleotides agree with TRBD1. The CDR3 covers 15 residues. The germline V gene has CDR1 MRHNA and CDR2 SNTAGT. J gave up 6 bases and V 5 bases, and 8 bases lay outside the gene matches.

This clonotype was counted many times. The chain combines TRBV6-1 with TRBJ2-2; TRBD2 matches 7 bases. J lost 4 bases, V lost 7 bases, and 9 bases had no gene match. This CDR3 contains 15 residues. Per the germline V gene, CDR1 is MNHNS and CDR2 is SASEGT. In DNA, the CDR3 is TGTGCCAGCAACGCGGCGGGAGTTCCCACCGGGGAGCTGTTTTTT. Its translation: CASNAAGVPTGELFF.

In this sample, this clonotype turned up a few times. The V call is TRBV9, the J call TRBJ2-5; D gene unclear. V lost 0 bases and J 2 bases, leaving 11 bases between the germline ends. Germline V CDR1 and CDR2: SGDLS, YYNGEE. The CDR3 is made up of 15 amino acids. The CDR3 protein is CASSVGLTQQETQYF. The CDR3 DNA follows: TGTGCCAGCAGCGTAGGTTTGACTCAGCAAGAGACCCAGTACTTC.